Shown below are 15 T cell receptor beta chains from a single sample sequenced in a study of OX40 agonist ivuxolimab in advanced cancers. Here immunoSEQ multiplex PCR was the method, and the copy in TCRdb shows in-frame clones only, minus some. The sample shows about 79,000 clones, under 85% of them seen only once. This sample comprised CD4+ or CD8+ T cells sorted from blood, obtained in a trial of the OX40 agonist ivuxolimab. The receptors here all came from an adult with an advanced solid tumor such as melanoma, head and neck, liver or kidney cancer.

The CDR3 nucleotides are TGTGCCAGCAGTGAATACACTAGCGGGAGGGCAGATACGCAGTATTTT. Translating gives CASSEYTSGRADTQYF. The genes are TRBV25-1 and TRBJ2-3, with 13 positions matching TRBD2. Germline-derived CDR1 and CDR2 are MGHDK and SYGVNS. The V segment lost 0 bases and the J segment 4 bases; nucleotides outside the gene matches: 1. This CDR3 has 16 amino acids.

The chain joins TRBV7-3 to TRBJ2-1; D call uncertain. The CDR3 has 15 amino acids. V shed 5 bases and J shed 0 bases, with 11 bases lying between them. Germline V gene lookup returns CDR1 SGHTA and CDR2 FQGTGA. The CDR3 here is CASSNTASSYNEQFF. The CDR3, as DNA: TGTGCCAGCAGCAATACGGCAAGCTCCTACAATGAGCAGTTCTTC.

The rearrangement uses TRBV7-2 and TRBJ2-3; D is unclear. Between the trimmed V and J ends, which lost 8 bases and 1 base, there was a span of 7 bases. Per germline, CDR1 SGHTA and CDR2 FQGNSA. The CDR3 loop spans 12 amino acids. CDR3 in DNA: TGTGCCAGCCTAAGAGGCACAGATACGCAGTATTTT. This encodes CASLRGTDTQYF. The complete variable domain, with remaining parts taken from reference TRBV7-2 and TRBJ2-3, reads GAGVSQSPSNKVTEKGKDVELRCDPISGHTALYWYRQSLGQGLEFLIYFQGNSAPDKSGLPSDRFSAERTGGSVSTLTIQRTQQEDSAVYLCASLRGTDTQYFGPGTRLTVL.

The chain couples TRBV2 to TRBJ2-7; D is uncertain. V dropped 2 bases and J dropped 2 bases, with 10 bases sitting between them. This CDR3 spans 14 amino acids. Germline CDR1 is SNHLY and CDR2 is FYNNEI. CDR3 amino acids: CASSERWATYEQYF. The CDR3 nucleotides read TGTGCCAGCAGTGAAAGATGGGCAACCTACGAGCAGTACTTC.

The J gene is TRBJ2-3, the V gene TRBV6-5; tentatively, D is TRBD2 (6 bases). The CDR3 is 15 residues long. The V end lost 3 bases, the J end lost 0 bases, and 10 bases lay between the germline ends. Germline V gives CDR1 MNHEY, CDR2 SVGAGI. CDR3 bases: TGTGCCAGCAGTTATGATAGCGGCAGCACAGATACGCAGTATTTT. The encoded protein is CASSYDSGSTDTQYF.

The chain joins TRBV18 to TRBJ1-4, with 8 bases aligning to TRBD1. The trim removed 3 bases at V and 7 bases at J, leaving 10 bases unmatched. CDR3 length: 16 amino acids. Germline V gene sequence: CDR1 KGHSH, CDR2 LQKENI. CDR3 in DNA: TGTGCCAGCTCACCCTTAGACAGGGGCGGAGGTGAAAAACTGTTTTTT. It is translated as CASSPLDRGGGEKLFF.

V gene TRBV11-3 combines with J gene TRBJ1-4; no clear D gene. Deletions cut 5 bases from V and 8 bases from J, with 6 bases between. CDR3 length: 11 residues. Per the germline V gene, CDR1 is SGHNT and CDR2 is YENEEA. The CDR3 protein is CASSTGEKLFF. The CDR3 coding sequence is TGTGCCAGCAGCACGGGGGAAAAACTGTTTTTT.

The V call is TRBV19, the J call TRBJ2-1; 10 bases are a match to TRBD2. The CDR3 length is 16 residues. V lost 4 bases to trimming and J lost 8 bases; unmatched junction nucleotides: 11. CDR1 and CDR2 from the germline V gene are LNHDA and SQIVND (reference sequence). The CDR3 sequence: CASSTRGLAGAHEQFF. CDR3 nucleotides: TGTGCCAGTAGTACGCGGGGTCTAGCGGGAGCACATGAGCAGTTCTTC.

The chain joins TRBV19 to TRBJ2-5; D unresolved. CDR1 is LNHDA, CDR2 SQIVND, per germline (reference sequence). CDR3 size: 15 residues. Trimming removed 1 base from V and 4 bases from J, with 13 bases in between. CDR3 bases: TGTGCCAGTAGTATAGGCCTTACGACGGGAGAGACCCAGTACTTC. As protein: CASSIGLTTGETQYF.

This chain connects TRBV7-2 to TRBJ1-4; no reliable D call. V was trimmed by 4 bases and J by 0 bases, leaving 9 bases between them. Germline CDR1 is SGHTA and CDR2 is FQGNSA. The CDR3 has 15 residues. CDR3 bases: TGTGCCAGCAGCTCCGACGGATCAACTAATGAAAAACTGTTTTTT. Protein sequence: CASSSDGSTNEKLFF. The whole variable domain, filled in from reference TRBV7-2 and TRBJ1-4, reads GAGVSQSPSNKVTEKGKDVELRCDPISGHTALYWYRQSLGQGLEFLIYFQGNSAPDKSGLPSDRFSAERTGGSVSTLTIQRTQQEDSAVYLCASSSDGSTNEKLFFGSGTQLSVL.

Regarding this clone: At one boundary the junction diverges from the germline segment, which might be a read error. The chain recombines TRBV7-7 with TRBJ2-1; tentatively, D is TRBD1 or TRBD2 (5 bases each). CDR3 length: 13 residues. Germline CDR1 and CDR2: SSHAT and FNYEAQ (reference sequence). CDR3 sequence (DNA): TGTGCTAGCAGCTTAGATACTAGGGGTGAGCAGTTCTTC. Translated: CASSLDTRGEQFF. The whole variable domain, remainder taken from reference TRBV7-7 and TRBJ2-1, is GAGVSQSPRYKVTKRGQDVTLRCDPISSHATLYWYQQALGQGPEFLTYFNYEAQPDKSGLPSDRFSAERPEGSISTLTIQRTEQRDSAMYRCASSLDTRGEQFFGPGTRLTVL.

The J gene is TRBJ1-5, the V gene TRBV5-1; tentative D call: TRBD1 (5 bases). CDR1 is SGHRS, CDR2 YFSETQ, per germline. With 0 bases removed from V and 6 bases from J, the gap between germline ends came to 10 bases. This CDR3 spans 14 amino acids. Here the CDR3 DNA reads TGCGCCAGCAGCTTGGCCGGGGCGGGTCAGCCCCAGCATTTT. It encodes CASSLAGAGQPQHF.

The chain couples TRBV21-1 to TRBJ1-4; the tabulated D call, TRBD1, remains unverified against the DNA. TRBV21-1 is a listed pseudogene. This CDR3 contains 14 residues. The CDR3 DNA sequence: TGTGCCAGCAGCACAAGTCAGGGCAGTGAAAAACTGTTTTTT. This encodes CASSTSQGSEKLFF.

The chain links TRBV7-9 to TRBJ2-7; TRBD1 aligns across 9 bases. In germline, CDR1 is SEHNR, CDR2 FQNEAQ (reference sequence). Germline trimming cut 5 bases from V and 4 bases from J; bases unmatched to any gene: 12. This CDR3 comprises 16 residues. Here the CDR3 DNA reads TGTGCCAGCAGCCCTACCTTGGACAGGGGCCGGTACGAGCAGTACTTC. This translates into CASSPTLDRGRYEQYF. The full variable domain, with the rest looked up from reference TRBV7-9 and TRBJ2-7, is DTGVSQNPRHKITKRGQNVTFRCDPISEHNRLYWYRQTLGQGPEFLTYFQNEAQLEKSRLLSDRFSAERPKGSFSTLEIQRTEQGDSAMYLCASSPTLDRGRYEQYFGPGTRLTVT.

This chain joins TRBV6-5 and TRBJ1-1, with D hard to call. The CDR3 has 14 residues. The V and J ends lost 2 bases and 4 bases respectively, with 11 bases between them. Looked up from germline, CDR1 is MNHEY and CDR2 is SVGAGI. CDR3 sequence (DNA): TGTGCCAGCAGTTACGGGAGGAGAAGCACTGAAGCTTTCTTT. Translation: CASSYGRRSTEAFF.